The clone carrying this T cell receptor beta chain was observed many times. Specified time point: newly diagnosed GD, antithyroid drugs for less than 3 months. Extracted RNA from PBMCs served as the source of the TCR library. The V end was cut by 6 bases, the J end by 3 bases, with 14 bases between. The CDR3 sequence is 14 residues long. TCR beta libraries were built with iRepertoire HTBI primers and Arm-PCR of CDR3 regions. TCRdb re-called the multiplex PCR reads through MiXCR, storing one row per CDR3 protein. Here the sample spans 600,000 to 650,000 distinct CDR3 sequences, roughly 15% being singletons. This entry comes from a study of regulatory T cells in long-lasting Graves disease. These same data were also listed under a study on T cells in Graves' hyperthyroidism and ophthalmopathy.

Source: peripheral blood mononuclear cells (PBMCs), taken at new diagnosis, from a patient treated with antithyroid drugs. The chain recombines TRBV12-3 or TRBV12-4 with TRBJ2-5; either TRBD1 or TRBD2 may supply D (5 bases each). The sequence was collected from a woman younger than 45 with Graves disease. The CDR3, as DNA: TGTGCCAGCAGCACCGGGACCAACAAAGAGACCCAGTACTTC. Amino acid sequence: CASSTGTNKETQYF.